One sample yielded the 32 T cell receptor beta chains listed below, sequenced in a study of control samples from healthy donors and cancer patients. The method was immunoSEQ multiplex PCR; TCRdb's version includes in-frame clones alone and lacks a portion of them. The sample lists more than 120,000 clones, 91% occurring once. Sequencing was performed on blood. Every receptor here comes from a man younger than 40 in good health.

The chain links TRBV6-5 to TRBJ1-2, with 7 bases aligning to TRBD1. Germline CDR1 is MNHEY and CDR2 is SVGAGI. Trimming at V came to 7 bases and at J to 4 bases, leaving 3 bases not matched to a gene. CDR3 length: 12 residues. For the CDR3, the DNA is TGTGCCAGCACTGGGACAGTCTATGGCTACACCTTC. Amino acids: CASTGTVYGYTF.

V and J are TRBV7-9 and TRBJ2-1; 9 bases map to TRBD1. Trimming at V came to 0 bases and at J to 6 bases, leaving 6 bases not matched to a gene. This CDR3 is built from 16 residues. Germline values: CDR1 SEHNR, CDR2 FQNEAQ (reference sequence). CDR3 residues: CASSLAPGQGFNEQFF. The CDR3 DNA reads TGTGCCAGCAGCTTAGCTCCGGGACAGGGATTCAATGAGCAGTTCTTC.

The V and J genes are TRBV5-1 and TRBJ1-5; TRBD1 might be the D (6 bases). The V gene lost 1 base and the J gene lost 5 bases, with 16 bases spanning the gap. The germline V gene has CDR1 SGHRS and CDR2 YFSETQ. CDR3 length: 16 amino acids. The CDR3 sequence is CASSLQRQGIDQPQHF. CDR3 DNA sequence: TGCGCCAGCAGCTTGCAACGGCAGGGGATCGATCAGCCCCAGCATTTT. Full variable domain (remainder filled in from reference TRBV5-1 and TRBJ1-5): KAGVTQTPRYLIKTRGQQVTLSCSPISGHRSVSWYQQTPGQGLQFLFEYFSETQRNKGNFPGRFSGRQFSNSRSEMNVSTLELGDSALYLCASSLQRQGIDQPQHFGDGTRLSIL.

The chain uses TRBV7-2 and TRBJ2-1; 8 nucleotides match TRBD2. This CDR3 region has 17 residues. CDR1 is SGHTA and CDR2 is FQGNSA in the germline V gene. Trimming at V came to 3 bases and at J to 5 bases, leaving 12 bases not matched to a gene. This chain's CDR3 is CASSFSGSSGVNNEQFF. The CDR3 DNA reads TGTGCCAGCAGCTTCTCCGGTAGTAGCGGGGTTAACAATGAGCAGTTCTTC.

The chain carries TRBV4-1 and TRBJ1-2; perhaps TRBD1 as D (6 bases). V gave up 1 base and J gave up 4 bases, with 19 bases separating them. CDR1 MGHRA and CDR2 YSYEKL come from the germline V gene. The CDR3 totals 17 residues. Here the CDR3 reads CASSQVRLAGGGYGYTF. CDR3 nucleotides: TGCGCCAGCAGCCAAGTCAGATTGGCGGGGGGCGGCTATGGCTACACCTTC.

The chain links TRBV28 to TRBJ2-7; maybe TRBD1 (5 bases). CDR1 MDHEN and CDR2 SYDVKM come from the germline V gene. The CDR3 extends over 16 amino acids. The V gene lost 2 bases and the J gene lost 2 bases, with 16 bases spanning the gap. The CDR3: CASSLVFLGVPYEQYF. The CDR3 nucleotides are TGTGCCAGCAGTTTAGTTTTCCTAGGGGTCCCCTACGAGCAGTACTTC.

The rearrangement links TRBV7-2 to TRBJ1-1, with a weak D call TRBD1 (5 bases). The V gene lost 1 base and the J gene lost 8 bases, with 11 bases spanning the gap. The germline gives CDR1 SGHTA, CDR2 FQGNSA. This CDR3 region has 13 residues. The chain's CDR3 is CASSLVSNREAFF. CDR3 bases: TGTGCCAGCAGCTTAGTTTCGAACAGGGAAGCTTTCTTT.

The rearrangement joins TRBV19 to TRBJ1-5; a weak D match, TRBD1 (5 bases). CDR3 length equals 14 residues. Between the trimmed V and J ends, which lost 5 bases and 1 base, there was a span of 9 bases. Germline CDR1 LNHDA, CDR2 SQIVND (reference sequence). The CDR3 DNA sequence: TGTGCCAGTAGTGTTCGGGACAGCAATCAGCCCCAGCATTTT. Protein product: CASSVRDSNQPQHF.

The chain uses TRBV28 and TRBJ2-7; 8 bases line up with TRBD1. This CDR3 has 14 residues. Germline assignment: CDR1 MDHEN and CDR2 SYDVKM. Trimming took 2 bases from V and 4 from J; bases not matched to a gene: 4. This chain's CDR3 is CASSLVTGGYEQYF. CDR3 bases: TGTGCCAGCAGTTTAGTTACAGGGGGGTACGAGCAGTACTTC.

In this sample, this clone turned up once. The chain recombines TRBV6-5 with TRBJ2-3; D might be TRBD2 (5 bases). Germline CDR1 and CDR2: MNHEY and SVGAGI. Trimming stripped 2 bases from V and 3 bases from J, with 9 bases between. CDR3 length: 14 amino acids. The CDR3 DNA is TGTGCCAGCAGTTACATGGGGAGTACAGATACGCAGTATTTT. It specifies CASSYMGSTDTQYF.

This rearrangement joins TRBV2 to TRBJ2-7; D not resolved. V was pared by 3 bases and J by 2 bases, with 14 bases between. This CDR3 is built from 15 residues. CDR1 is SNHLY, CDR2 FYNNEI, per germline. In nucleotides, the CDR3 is TGTGCCAGCAGTGATAGGCGGAATAATGCCTACGAGCAGTACTTC. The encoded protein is CASSDRRNNAYEQYF. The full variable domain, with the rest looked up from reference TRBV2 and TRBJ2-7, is EPEVTQTPSHQVTQMGQEVILRCVPISNHLYFYWYRQILGQKVEFLVSFYNNEISEKSEIFDDQFSVERPDGSNFTLKIRSTKLEDSAMYFCASSDRRNNAYEQYFGPGTRLTVT.

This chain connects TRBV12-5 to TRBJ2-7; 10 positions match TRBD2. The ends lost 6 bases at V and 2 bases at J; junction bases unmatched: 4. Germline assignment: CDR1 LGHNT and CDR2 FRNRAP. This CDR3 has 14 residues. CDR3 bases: TGTGCTAGTGGACCAAGCGGGGGGGCCTACGAGCAGTACTTC. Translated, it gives CASGPSGGAYEQYF.

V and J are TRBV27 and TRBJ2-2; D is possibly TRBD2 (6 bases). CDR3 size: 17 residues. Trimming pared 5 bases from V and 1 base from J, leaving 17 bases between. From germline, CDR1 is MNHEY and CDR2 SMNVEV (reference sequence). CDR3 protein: CASSPWRARGNTGELFF. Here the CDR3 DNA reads TGTGCCAGCAGTCCCTGGAGGGCAAGAGGGAACACCGGGGAGCTGTTTTTT.

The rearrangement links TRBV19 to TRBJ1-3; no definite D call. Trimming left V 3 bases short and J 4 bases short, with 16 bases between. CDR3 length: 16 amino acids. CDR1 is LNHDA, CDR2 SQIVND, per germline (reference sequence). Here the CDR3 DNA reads TGTGCCAGTAGTATTCCGACCGGCCTCGGGGGAAACACCATATATTTT. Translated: CASSIPTGLGGNTIYF.

CDR3 sequence (DNA): TGCGCCAGCAGCTCAGATAGATCCTCTGGAAACACCATATATTTT. Translated: CASSSDRSSGNTIYF. This chain links TRBV5-1 with TRBJ1-3; D call uncertain. V dropped 3 bases and J dropped 0 bases, with 10 bases sitting between them. The CDR3 spans 15 residues. Germline-derived CDR1 and CDR2 are SGHRS and YFSETQ.

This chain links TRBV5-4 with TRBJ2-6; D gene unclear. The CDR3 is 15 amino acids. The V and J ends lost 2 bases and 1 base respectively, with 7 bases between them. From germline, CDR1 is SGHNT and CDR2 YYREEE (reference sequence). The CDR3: CASSFKESGANVLTF. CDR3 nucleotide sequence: TGTGCCAGCAGCTTTAAGGAGTCTGGGGCCAACGTCCTGACTTTC.

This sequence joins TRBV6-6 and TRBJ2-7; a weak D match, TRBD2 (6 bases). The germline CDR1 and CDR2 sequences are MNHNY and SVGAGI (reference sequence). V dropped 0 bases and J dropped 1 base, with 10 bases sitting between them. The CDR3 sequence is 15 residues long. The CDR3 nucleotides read TGTGCCAGCAGTTACTCCGCAGGGACTTCCTACGAGCAGTACTTC. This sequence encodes CASSYSAGTSYEQYF.

The CDR3 DNA reads TGTGCCAGCAGCTTCAACAGAGAAGCTTTCTTT. Protein product: CASSFNREAFF. J is TRBJ1-1 and V is TRBV5-4, with D uncertain. The CDR3 contains 11 residues. Trimming took 2 bases from V and 8 from J, leaving 7 bases between them. Germline V gives CDR1 SGHNT, CDR2 YYREEE (reference sequence). The full variable domain, completed using reference TRBV5-4 and TRBJ1-1, is ETGVTQSPTHLIKTRGQQVTLRCSSQSGHNTVSWYQQALGQGPQFIFQYYREEENGRGNFPPRFSGLQFPNYSSELNVNALELDDSALYLCASSFNREAFFGQGTRLTVV.

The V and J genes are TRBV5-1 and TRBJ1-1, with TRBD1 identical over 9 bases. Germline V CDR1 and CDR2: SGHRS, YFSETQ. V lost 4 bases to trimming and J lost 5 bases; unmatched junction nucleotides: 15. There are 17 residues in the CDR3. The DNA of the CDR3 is TGCGCCAGCAGCACACAGGGGGCGCATAGGGGGGCTACTGAAGCTTTCTTT. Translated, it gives CASSTQGAHRGATEAFF.

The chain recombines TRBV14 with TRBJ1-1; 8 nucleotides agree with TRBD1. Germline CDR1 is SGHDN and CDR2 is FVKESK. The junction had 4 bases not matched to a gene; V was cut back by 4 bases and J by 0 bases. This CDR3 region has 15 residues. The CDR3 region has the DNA TGTGCCAGCAGCCCCGGGGACAGGTTGAACACTGAAGCTTTCTTT. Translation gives CASSPGDRLNTEAFF.

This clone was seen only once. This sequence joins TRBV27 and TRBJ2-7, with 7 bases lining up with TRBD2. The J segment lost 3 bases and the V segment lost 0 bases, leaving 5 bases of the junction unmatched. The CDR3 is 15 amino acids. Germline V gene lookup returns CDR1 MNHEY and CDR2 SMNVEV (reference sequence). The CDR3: CASSLSGGGDYEQYF. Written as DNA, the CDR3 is TGTGCCAGCAGTTTATCGGGCGGGGGTGACTACGAGCAGTACTTC.

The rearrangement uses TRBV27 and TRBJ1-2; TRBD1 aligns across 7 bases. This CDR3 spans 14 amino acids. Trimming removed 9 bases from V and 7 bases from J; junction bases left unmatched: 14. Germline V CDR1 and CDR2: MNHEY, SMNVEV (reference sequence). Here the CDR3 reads CASTPTQGIRGYTF. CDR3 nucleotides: TGTGCCAGTACCCCTACACAGGGGATTCGTGGCTACACCTTC.

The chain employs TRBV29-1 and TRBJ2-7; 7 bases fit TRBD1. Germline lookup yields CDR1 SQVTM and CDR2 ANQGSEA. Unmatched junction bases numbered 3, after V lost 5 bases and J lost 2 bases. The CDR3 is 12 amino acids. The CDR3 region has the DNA TGCAGCGTTCTACAGGGGACCTACGAGCAGTACTTC. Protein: CSVLQGTYEQYF.

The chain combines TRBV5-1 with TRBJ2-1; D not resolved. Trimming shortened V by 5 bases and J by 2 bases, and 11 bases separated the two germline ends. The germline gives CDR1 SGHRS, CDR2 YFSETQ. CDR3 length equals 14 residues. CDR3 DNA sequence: TGCGCCAGCAGAGAAAATCGGCCCTACAATGAGCAGTTCTTC. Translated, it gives CASRENRPYNEQFF.

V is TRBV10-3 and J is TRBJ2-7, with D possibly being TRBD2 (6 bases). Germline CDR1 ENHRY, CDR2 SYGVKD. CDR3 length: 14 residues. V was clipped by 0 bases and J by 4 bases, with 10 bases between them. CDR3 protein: CAISESIADYEQYF. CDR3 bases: TGTGCCATCAGTGAGTCAATAGCGGATTACGAGCAGTACTTC.

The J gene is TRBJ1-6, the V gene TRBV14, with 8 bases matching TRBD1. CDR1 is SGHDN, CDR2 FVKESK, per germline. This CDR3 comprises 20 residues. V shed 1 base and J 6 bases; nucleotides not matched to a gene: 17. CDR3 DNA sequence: TGTGCCAGCAGCCAAGGTGGGGGGACAGGAAGACAAAACCCTAATTCACCCCTCCACTTT. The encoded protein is CASSQGGGTGRQNPNSPLHF.

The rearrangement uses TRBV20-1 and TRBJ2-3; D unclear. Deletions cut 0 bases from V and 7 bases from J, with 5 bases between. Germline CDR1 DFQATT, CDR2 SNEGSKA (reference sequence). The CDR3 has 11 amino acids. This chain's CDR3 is CSARDVNTQYF. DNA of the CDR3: TGCAGTGCTAGAGATGTGAATACGCAGTATTTT.

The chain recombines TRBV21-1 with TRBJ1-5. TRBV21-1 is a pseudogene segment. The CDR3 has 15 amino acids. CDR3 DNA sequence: TGTGCCAGCAGTCCAGGAGATTATAGCAATCAGCCCCAGCATTTT. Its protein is CASSPGDYSNQPQHF.

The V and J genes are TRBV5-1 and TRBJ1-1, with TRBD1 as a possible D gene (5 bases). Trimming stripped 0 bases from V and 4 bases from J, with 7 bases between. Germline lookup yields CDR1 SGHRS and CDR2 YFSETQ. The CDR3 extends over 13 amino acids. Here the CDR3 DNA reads TGCGCCAGCAGCTTGGACGGGGCCACTGAAGCTTTCTTT. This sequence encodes CASSLDGATEAFF.

The CDR3 sequence: CASSLNGPSYNEQFF. In DNA form, the CDR3 reads TGTGCCAGCAGTTTGAATGGCCCGTCCTACAATGAGCAGTTCTTC. The chain uses TRBV28 and TRBJ2-1; D is uncertain. Germline V gives CDR1 MDHEN, CDR2 SYDVKM. This CDR3 has 15 amino acids. Between the trimmed V and J ends, which lost 3 bases and 1 base, there was a span of 10 bases.

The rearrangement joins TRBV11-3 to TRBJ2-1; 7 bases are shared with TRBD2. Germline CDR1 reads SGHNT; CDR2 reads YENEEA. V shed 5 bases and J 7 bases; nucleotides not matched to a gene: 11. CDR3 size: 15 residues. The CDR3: CASSPSGPVGNEQFF. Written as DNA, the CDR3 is TGTGCCAGCAGCCCTAGCGGTCCAGTTGGGAATGAGCAGTTCTTC.

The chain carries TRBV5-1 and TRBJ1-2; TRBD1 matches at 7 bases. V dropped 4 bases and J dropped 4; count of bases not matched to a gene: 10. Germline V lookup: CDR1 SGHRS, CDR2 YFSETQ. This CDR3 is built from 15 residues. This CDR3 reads CASSEPTGDGYGYTF. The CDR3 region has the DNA TGCGCCAGCAGCGAACCTACAGGGGATGGCTATGGCTACACCTTC.